This is a list of T cell receptor beta chains from one sample in a study of cytomegalovirus exposure and HLA in healthy donors. TCRdb's copy holds only in-frame clones and misses some; the assay was immunoSEQ multiplex PCR. The sample records more than 95,000 clones, about 80% being singletons. The sample consisted of PBMCs. These TCRs come from a man aged 25 to 40 in good health and CMV-seronegative. The CDR3 runs from the conserved cysteine through the conserved F or W. Each record gives: V gene, clone size, D gene, J gene, CDR3 protein, CDR3 DNA. The D gene is left open where the match is weak. The size entry is marked missing in some rows and otherwise reads once, few, many or a size class.

>TRBV6-5|NA|NA|TRBJ1-1
CASSSIRGAEAFF
TGTGCCAGCAGTTCCATCCGCGGGGCTGAAGCTTTCTTT
>TRBV19|NA|TRBD2|TRBJ2-1
CASSSRGGTGNEQFF
TGTGCCAGTAGTTCTCGGGGGGGGACTGGCAATGAGCAGTTCTTC
>TRBV28|few|NA|TRBJ2-7
CASSSNEQYF
TGTGCCAGCAGTAGCAACGAGCAGTACTTC
>TRBV7-2|few|TRBD1|TRBJ1-4
CASSLFPGGEKLFF
TGTGCCAGCAGCTTATTTCCAGGGGGTGAAAAACTGTTTTTT
>TRBV5-4|NA|TRBD2|TRBJ2-3
CASSLGVAGGKNTQYF
TGTGCCAGCAGCTTGGGGGTAGCGGGGGGGAAAAATACGCAGTATTTT
>TRBV28|few|NA|TRBJ1-4
CASSSPVGLRTEKLFF
TGTGCCAGCAGCTCCCCCGTAGGACTAAGGACTGAAAAACTGTTTTTT
>TRBV4-2|few|NA|TRBJ2-1
CASSQASLYYNEQFF
TGTGCCAGCAGCCAAGCTAGCCTGTACTACAATGAGCAGTTCTTC
>TRBV28|NA|NA|TRBJ1-2
CASSLIRGPGYGYTF
TGTGCCAGCAGCCTGATTCGCGGGCCGGGCTATGGCTACACCTTC
>TRBV7-2|NA|NA|TRBJ2-7
CASSPPTAPGQYF
TGTGCCAGCAGCCCCCCCACGGCCCCAGGGCAGTACTTC
>TRBV11-3|NA|NA|TRBJ1-1
CASSLDDRQAFF
TGTGCCAGCAGCTTAGACGACAGGCAAGCTTTCTTT
>TRBV30|NA|TRBD1|TRBJ2-1
CAWSVAFGDSRQFF
TGTGCCTGGAGTGTAGCCTTCGGGGACAGCAGGCAGTTCTTC
>TRBV18|NA|NA|TRBJ2-5
CASSPGLTQETQYF
TGTGCCAGCTCACCGGGACTGACTCAAGAGACCCAGTACTTC
>TRBV5-6|NA|TRBD1|TRBJ1-5
CASSLGQGYNQPQHF
TGTGCCAGCAGCTTGGGACAGGGGTACAATCAGCCCCAGCATTTT
>TRBV7-8|few|NA|TRBJ2-3
CASSPEGERTDTQYF
TGTGCCAGCAGCCCCGAGGGGGAGCGCACAGATACGCAGTATTTT
>TRBV7-2|NA|NA|TRBJ2-3
CASSQRGDSTDTQYF
TGTGCCAGCAGCCAGCGCGGGGACAGCACAGATACGCAGTATTTT
>TRBV19|NA|TRBD2|TRBJ2-1
CASCFSGSSEQFF
TGTGCCAGTTGTTTTAGCGGGAGTAGTGAGCAGTTCTTC
>TRBV7-9|NA|TRBD2|TRBJ2-1
CASSLRGGRYNEQFF
TGTGCCAGCAGCTTACGGGGGGGCCGCTACAATGAGCAGTTCTTC
>TRBV2|NA|NA|TRBJ1-1
CASMRTDSNTEAFF
TGTGCCAGCATGAGGACCGACAGTAACACTGAAGCTTTCTTT
>TRBV13|NA|NA|TRBJ1-6
CASSLRSSYNSPLHF
TGTGCCAGCAGCTTACGTAGCTCCTATAATTCACCCCTCCACTTT
>TRBV6-5|once|NA|TRBJ1-1
CASSGSLPGTTEAFF
TGTGCCAGCAGTGGGAGTCTCCCGGGTACCACTGAAGCTTTCTTT
>TRBV5-1|few|NA|TRBJ2-5
CASSLGGSQETQYF
TGCGCCAGCAGCTTGGGAGGAAGTCAAGAGACCCAGTACTTC
>TRBV6-1|NA|NA|TRBJ1-5
CASSEGGNRPLQSNQPQHF
TGTGCCAGCAGTGAAGGAGGAAACAGGCCCCTTCAAAGCAATCAGCCCCAGCATTTT
>TRBV27|once|TRBD2|TRBJ2-7
CASSPGTSGIHEQYF
TGTGCCAGCAGTCCCGGGACTAGCGGGATCCACGAGCAGTACTTC
>TRBV4-3|few|TRBD1|TRBJ2-7
CASSQGAGQGSYEQYF
TGCGCCAGCAGCCAAGGGGCGGGACAGGGATCCTACGAGCAGTACTTC
>TRBV27|NA|NA|TRBJ2-4
CATRDIKNIQYF
TGTGCCACTCGGGACATTAAAAACATTCAGTACTTC
>TRBV6-1|few|TRBD1|TRBJ2-5
CASTRQGFETQYF
TGTGCCAGCACACGACAGGGATTCGAGACCCAGTACTTC
>TRBV18|NA|TRBD2|TRBJ2-7
CASSPRAAGVPYEQYF
TGTGCCAGCTCACCACGGGCAGCGGGAGTCCCCTACGAGCAGTACTTC
>TRBV25-1|NA|NA|TRBJ2-4
CASSEGWGVNIQYF
TGTGCCAGCAGTGAAGGGTGGGGAGTGAACATTCAGTACTTC
>TRBV5-1|NA|TRBD1|TRBJ2-7
CASRDLKGTAYEQYF
TGCGCCAGCAGGGACTTAAAAGGGACAGCCTACGAGCAGTACTTC
>TRBV4-1|once|NA|TRBJ2-5
CASSQDEAGQETQYF
TGCGCCAGCAGCCAAGATGAGGCGGGACAAGAGACCCAGTACTTC
>TRBV19|NA|TRBD1|TRBJ1-2
CASSTLTGTGNNYGYTF
TGTGCCAGTAGTACACTAACCGGGACAGGGAACAACTATGGCTACACCTTC
>TRBV2|NA|TRBD2|TRBJ2-1
CASREGTTYNEQFF
TGTGCCAGCAGGGAAGGGACTACCTACAATGAGCAGTTCTTC
>TRBV5-1|NA|TRBD2|TRBJ2-7
CASSSSGSSYEQYF
TGCGCCAGCAGCTCTAGCGGGAGCTCCTACGAGCAGTACTTC
>TRBV18|NA|NA|TRBJ1-1
CASSPLGLAGNTEAFF
TGTGCCAGCTCACCCCTGGGGCTGGCTGGGAACACTGAAGCTTTCTTT
>TRBV7-2|NA|NA|TRBJ2-1
CASREGGTTNEQFF
TGTGCCAGCAGGGAAGGGGGGACTACCAATGAGCAGTTCTTC
>TRBV5-8|NA|NA|TRBJ2-5
CASSLARETQYF
TGTGCCAGCAGCTTGGCCAGGGAGACCCAGTACTTC
>TRBV9|NA|NA|TRBJ1-5
CASNKQEGQPQHF
TGTGCCAGCAATAAGCAAGAGGGCCAGCCCCAGCATTTT
>TRBV2|NA|TRBD1|TRBJ2-2
CASNPPVSGTDPAGELFF
TGTGCCAGCAATCCCCCGGTATCAGGGACAGACCCAGCCGGGGAGCTGTTTTTT
>TRBV19|few|TRBD2|TRBJ2-3
CASSIASSGTTDTQYF
TGTGCCAGTAGTATAGCCTCGAGCGGGACCACAGATACGCAGTATTTT
>TRBV7-2|few|NA|TRBJ1-5
CASSFGQGGNQPQHF
TGTGCCAGCAGTTTCGGGCAGGGCGGCAATCAGCCCCAGCATTTT
>TRBV9|NA|TRBD2|TRBJ2-7
CASSPRQGGPLGEQYF
TGTGCCAGCAGCCCCAGGCAGGGAGGGCCTTTGGGCGAGCAGTACTTC
>TRBV19|NA|NA|TRBJ2-5
CASSISGFRETQYF
TGTGCCAGTAGTATATCCGGGTTCCGGGAGACCCAGTACTTC
>TRBV6-5|NA|NA|TRBJ1-6
CASTLGAVSNSPLHF
TGTGCCAGTACCCTTGGTGCGGTTTCCAATTCACCCCTCCACTTT
>TRBV5-1|few|TRBD1|TRBJ2-7
CASSFGQGPYEQYF
TGCGCCAGCAGTTTCGGACAGGGACCCTACGAGCAGTACTTC
>TRBV6-5|few|NA|TRBJ1-5
CASSYSYSNQPQHF
TGTGCCAGCAGTTACAGCTATAGCAATCAGCCCCAGCATTTT
>TRBV2|few|TRBD1|TRBJ2-7
CASSRDRGLYEQYF
TGTGCCAGCAGTAGGGACAGGGGGCTCTACGAGCAGTACTTC
>TRBV30|NA|NA|TRBJ2-5
CAWSSTRASALQETQYF
TGTGCCTGGAGTTCAACCCGGGCTAGCGCGTTACAAGAGACCCAGTACTTC